The 9 T cell receptor beta chains below all came from one sample that was sequenced in a study of blood T cell repertoires in COVID-19. Data came from immunoSEQ multiplex PCR; TCRdb stores just in-frame clones and leaves some out. Of 100,000 or so clones listed, roughly 84% were seen once; the top ten hold roughly 2%. The material sequenced was peripheral blood. The receptors were gathered from a man aged 65 to 85 with active or convalescent COVID-19.

V usage is TRBV7-9 and J usage is TRBJ2-3; no clear D gene. Trimming stripped 2 bases from V and 4 bases from J, with 13 bases between. This CDR3 has 15 residues. CDR1 and CDR2 (germline): SEHNR, FQNEAQ (reference sequence). In DNA form, the CDR3 reads TGTGCCAGCAGCTTATGGCTCAGTGGTGCAGATACGCAGTATTTT. It yields the protein CASSLWLSGADTQYF.

CDR3 DNA sequence: TGTGCCAGCAGTTATCCGGGACAGGGGTATCAGCCCCAGCATTTT. Its translation is CASSYPGQGYQPQHF. This sequence joins TRBV6-5 and TRBJ1-5, with 10 bases fitting TRBD1. The V gene end was trimmed by 3 bases and the J gene end by 5 bases; junction bases not matched to a gene: 4. The CDR3 totals 15 residues. The germline V gene has CDR1 MNHEY and CDR2 SVGAGI.

The chain's CDR3 is CASSLTQGWTDTQYF. The CDR3 DNA follows: TGTGCCAGCAGTTTAACGCAGGGTTGGACAGATACGCAGTATTTT. The J gene is TRBJ2-3, the V gene TRBV28, with D perhaps TRBD1 (5 bases). Germline CDR1 MDHEN, CDR2 SYDVKM. The germline V and J ends were trimmed by 2 bases and 3 bases, with 12 bases remaining between them. The length of the CDR3 is 15 residues.

In nucleotides, the CDR3 is TGTGCCAGCAGACCAGGGGGCGCGGAGAATCAGCCCCAGCATTTT. Its translation is CASRPGGAENQPQHF. This chain links TRBV7-2 with TRBJ1-5; 8 bases are shared with TRBD1. V lost 6 bases to trimming and J lost 4 bases; unmatched junction nucleotides: 8. CDR3 length: 15 amino acids. In germline, CDR1 is SGHTA, CDR2 FQGNSA.

The chain couples TRBV7-9 to TRBJ2-3, with TRBD1 identical over 9 bases. Germline CDR1 is SEHNR and CDR2 is FQNEAQ (reference sequence). Losses at the gene ends were 3 bases for V and 3 bases for J; bases not matched to a gene: 7. CDR3 length: 16 residues. The CDR3 DNA is TGTGCCAGCAGCTTGGGACAGGGCCGACGGACAGATACGCAGTATTTT. It specifies CASSLGQGRRTDTQYF.

The gene calls are TRBV12-3 or TRBV12-4 and TRBJ1-2; no firm D call. Trimming shortened V by 1 base and J by 8 bases, and 11 bases separated the two germline ends. The CDR3 is 13 residues long. CDR3 sequence (DNA): TGTGCCAGCAGTTTAGAGGGTTCGGGAGGCTACACCTTC. Translation: CASSLEGSGGYTF.

The table lists this clone with a count of one. V is TRBV29-1 and J is TRBJ2-3, with 12 bases lining up with TRBD2. V trimming: 4 bases; J trimming: 4 bases; junction bases outside the gene matches: 6. This CDR3 has 15 residues. Germline V gene lookup returns CDR1 SQVTM and CDR2 ANQGSEA. DNA of the CDR3: TGCAGCGTTGGCCTAGCGGGGGGGTTCTCAGATACGCAGTATTTT. Protein sequence: CSVGLAGGFSDTQYF.

This clone was seen only a few times. V usage is TRBV28 and J usage is TRBJ1-3, with 9 positions matching TRBD1. Germline V CDR1 and CDR2: MDHEN, SYDVKM. V was clipped by 8 bases and J by 2 bases; unmatched bases: 1. The CDR3 totals 13 residues. Here the CDR3 DNA reads TGTGCCAGCTGGGACAGGGCTGGAAACACCATATATTTT. It codes for CASWDRAGNTIYF. Filled out from reference TRBV28 and TRBJ1-3, the complete variable domain reads DVKVTQSSRYLVKRTGEKVFLECVQDMDHENMFWYRQDPGLGLRLIYFSYDVKMKEKGDIPEGYSVSREKKERFSLILESASTNQTSMYLCASWDRAGNTIYFGEGSWLTVV.

This clone has more than one count but fewer than ten. CDR3 nucleotides: TGTGCAAGTCGAAATGACCCAGGCTCTGGAAACACCATATATTTT. This translates into CASRNDPGSGNTIYF. This rearrangement joins TRBV12-2 to TRBJ1-3; no check of the table's D call, TRBD1, against the DNA was made. TRBV12-2 is a documented pseudogene. The CDR3 spans 15 residues.